The rows below give T cell receptor beta chains drawn from one sample of a study of T cell responses to AZD1222 COVID-19 vaccine. Method: immunoSEQ multiplex PCR; TCRdb's copy keeps in-frame clones and lacks some. This sample yields approximately 260,000 clones, of which 80% to 95% are seen a single time; around 0.58% belongs to the top ten. The sample consisted of peripheral blood, taken on day 0 of AZD1222 vaccination. The source of these receptors is an adult in good health. Both conserved end residues are part of each CDR3. A D gene is named only where the DNA matches it firmly. Rows may omit the clone size; those that give it use once, few, many or a size class.

cdr3_nt: TGTGCCAGCAGCTTAGCGGGGACTAGCGGGGGACAGCAGTTCTTC
cdr3_aa: CASSLAGTSGGQQFF
j_call: TRBJ2-1
d_call: TRBD2
v_call: TRBV7-2
clone_size: once

cdr3_nt: TGTGCCAGCAGCCAGGCCTACAATGAGCAGTTCTTC
cdr3_aa: CASSQAYNEQFF
j_call: TRBJ2-1
d_call: -
v_call: TRBV4-2
clone_size: -

cdr3_nt: TGTGCCAGCAGCACCGGGGAGGAGGCCGAGGGGGTAGACAACGAGCAGTACTTC
cdr3_aa: CASSTGEEAEGVDNEQYF
j_call: TRBJ2-7
d_call: -
v_call: TRBV21-1
clone_size: -

cdr3_nt: TGTGCCAGCAGCTCCAGGGTGAATGAAAAACTGTTTTTT
cdr3_aa: CASSSRVNEKLFF
j_call: TRBJ1-4
d_call: -
v_call: TRBV5-6
clone_size: -

cdr3_nt: TGCGCCAGCAGTGAGCCAGCAAGTAGCGAGCAGTACTTC
cdr3_aa: CASSEPASSEQYF
j_call: TRBJ2-7
d_call: -
v_call: TRBV10-2
clone_size: -

cdr3_nt: TGTGCCAGTAGTATCCGGACAGGCCGCTACGAGCAGTACTTC
cdr3_aa: CASSIRTGRYEQYF
j_call: TRBJ2-7
d_call: TRBD1
v_call: TRBV19
clone_size: -

cdr3_nt: TGTGCCACTACTGGACAGGGGCGCCGCAATCAGCCCCAGCATTTT
cdr3_aa: CATTGQGRRNQPQHF
j_call: TRBJ1-5
d_call: TRBD1
v_call: TRBV28
clone_size: -

cdr3_nt: TGTGCCTTCACGCGGTCCTACGAGCAGTACTTC
cdr3_aa: CAFTRSYEQYF
j_call: TRBJ2-7
d_call: -
v_call: TRBV30
clone_size: -

cdr3_nt: TGTGCCAGTAGCTTGGGGACAGGGGTACACGAGCAGTACTTC
cdr3_aa: CASSLGTGVHEQYF
j_call: TRBJ2-7
d_call: TRBD1
v_call: TRBV19
clone_size: -

cdr3_nt: TGTGCCAGCAGTGACAGGGGGTATGGCTACACCTTC
cdr3_aa: CASSDRGYGYTF
j_call: TRBJ1-2
d_call: TRBD1
v_call: TRBV6-2/TRBV6-3
clone_size: -

cdr3_nt: TGCGCCAGCAGTGAGGGGACAGGGAGTCAGCCCCAGCATTTT
cdr3_aa: CASSEGTGSQPQHF
j_call: TRBJ1-5
d_call: TRBD1
v_call: TRBV10-2
clone_size: -

cdr3_nt: TGTGCCAGCAGCCTCCGGGACAGGGGGTACAATGAGCAGTTCTTC
cdr3_aa: CASSLRDRGYNEQFF
j_call: TRBJ2-1
d_call: TRBD1
v_call: TRBV7-9
clone_size: -